The following is a T cell receptor beta chain sequence with its context. The antigen is not known. The source of the sample is a study of T cells expressing NK-cell markers. For the study at large: All TCR beta repertoires analysed originated from sorted CD3+CD56+NKG2C+, CD3+CD56+NKG2C- and CD3+CD56-NKG2C+ T cells.

Per the germline V gene, CDR1 is DFQATT and CDR2 is SNEGSKA (reference sequence). The CDR3 sequence is 17 residues long. Study-level findings and limits: CD8+ T cells in more than five donors included dominant NKG2C+ clonotypes at about 1.0-8%. Also leading the CD3+CD56-NKG2C+ fraction in a handful of donors were these clonotypes.

TCRdb reanalyzed the 5' RACE reads and collapses them to one entry per CDR3 protein, without DNA. The listing records 300,000 to 450,000 distinct CDR3 sequences. The chain employs TRBV20-1 and TRBJ2-3; there is no DNA to check the TCRdb D call of TRBD2. Sequencing used blood T cells: a sorted CD56 or NKG2C T cell subset, CD4+ or CD8+ T cells, or bulk PBMC T cells (not recorded which). The source of this sequence is a man between 18 and 69 years old in good health. CDR3 sequence: CSARDGRGGRLADTQYF.